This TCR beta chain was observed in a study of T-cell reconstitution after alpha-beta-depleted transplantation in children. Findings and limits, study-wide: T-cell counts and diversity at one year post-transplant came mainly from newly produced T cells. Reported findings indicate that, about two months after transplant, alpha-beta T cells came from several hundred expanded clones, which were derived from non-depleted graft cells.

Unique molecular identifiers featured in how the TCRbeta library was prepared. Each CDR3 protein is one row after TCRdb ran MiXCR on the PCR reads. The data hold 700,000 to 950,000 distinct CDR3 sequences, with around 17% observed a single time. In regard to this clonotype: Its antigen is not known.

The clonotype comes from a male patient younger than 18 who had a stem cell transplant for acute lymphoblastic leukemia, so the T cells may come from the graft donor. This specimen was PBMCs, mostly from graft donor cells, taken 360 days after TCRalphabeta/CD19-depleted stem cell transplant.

The CDR3 is CASSLGLAFTYEQYF. Here the CDR3 DNA reads TGCGCCAGCAGCTTAGGACTAGCGTTTACCTACGAGCAGTACTTC. The genes are TRBV5-1 and TRBJ2-7, with TRBD2 matching over 9 bases. V lost 2 bases to trimming and J lost 2 bases; unmatched junction nucleotides: 5. CDR1 is SGHRS and CDR2 is YFSETQ in the germline V gene. The CDR3 is 15 residues long.